This record covers a single TCR beta chain. From germline, CDR1 is MNHEY and CDR2 SVGEGT. The CDR3 runs 14 residues. Trimming removed 0 bases from V and 2 bases from J, with 8 bases in between. This sample is part of a study of blood T cells in healthy people across ages. Combining a sample-barcoded 5' primer with a J-beta primer mix, a second PCR ran for about 6 to 11 cycles. From the 5' RACE reads, TCRdb called clonotypes with MiXCR, one entry per CDR3 protein. This sample yields approximately 360,000 distinct CDR3 sequences, of which over 45% are seen a single time; about 54% belongs to the top ten.

The TCR originated in a man in his fifties or sixties in good health. The rearrangement joins TRBV6-2 or TRBV6-3 to TRBJ2-7, with D perhaps TRBD2 (5 bases). The sequencing input was blood. The CDR3, as DNA: TGTGCCAGCAGTTACTCAGCGGTAACCTACGAGCAGTACTTC. Translated: CASSYSAVTYEQYF.